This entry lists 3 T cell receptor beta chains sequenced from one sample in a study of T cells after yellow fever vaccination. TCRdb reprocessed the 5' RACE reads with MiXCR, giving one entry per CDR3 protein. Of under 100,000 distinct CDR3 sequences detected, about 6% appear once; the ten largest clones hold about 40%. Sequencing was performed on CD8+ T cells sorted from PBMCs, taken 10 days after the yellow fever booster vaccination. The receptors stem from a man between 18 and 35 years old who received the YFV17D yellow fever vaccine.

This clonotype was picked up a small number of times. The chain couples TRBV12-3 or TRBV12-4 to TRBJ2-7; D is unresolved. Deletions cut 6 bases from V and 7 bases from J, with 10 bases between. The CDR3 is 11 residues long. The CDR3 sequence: CASSFKGEQYF. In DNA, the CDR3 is TGTGCCAGCAGCTTCAAGGGAGAGCAGTACTTC.

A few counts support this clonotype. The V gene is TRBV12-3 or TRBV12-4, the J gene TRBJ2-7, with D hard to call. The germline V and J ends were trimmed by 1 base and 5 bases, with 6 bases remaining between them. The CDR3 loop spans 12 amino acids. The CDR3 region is CASSLDWNEQYF. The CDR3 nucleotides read TGTGCCAGCAGTTTAGACTGGAACGAGCAGTACTTC.

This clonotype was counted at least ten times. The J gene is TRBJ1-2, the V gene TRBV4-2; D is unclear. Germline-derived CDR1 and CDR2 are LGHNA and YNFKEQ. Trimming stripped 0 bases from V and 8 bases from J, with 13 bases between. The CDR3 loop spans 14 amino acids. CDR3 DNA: TGTGCCAGCAGCCAAGATGGCACTTCCGGGGGCTACACCTTC. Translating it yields CASSQDGTSGGYTF.